This is a list of T cell receptor beta chains from one sample in a study of a mutant IDH1 vaccine in newly diagnosed glioma. These receptors have no known antigen. Method: immunoSEQ multiplex PCR; TCRdb's copy keeps in-frame clones and lacks some. This table holds about 34,000 clones, approximately 87% found once. The sample in question was PBMCs, obtained from a glioma patient whose treatment included an IDH1 peptide vaccine. The receptors come from a woman aged 25 to 39 with glioma. Both conserved end residues are part of each CDR3. D genes are given only for firm matches. Size is stated for part of the rows, as once, few or many counts, or as a class when the clone is expanded.

d_gene: TRBD1; j_gene: TRBJ2-5; abundance: .; v_gene: TRBV2; CDR3nt: TGTGCCAGCAGCAGACAGGGGGCGCCGCAAGAGACCCAGTACTTC; CDR3aa: CASSRQGAPQETQYF
d_gene: .; j_gene: TRBJ2-2; abundance: .; v_gene: TRBV7-2; CDR3nt: TGTGCCAGCAGCTTAGTCCGGCAGGGAACAGGAAGGACCGGGGAGCTGTTTTTT; CDR3aa: CASSLVRQGTGRTGELFF
d_gene: .; j_gene: TRBJ1-1; abundance: .; v_gene: TRBV5-6; CDR3nt: TGTGCCAGCAGCGCAGCCGGGACAACGAACACTGAAGCTTTCTTT; CDR3aa: CASSAAGTTNTEAFF
d_gene: .; j_gene: TRBJ1-1; abundance: .; v_gene: TRBV28; CDR3nt: TGTGCCATCCGTCTCCTCACTGAAGCTTTCTTT; CDR3aa: CAIRLLTEAFF
d_gene: .; j_gene: TRBJ2-1; abundance: .; v_gene: TRBV9; CDR3nt: TGTGCCAGCAGCGTAGCTGGTTACAATGAGCAGTTCTTC; CDR3aa: CASSVAGYNEQFF
d_gene: .; j_gene: TRBJ1-2; abundance: .; v_gene: TRBV2; CDR3nt: TGTGCCACCCTCCTTGAAGGATCCTCTACCTATGGCTACACCTTC; CDR3aa: CATLLEGSSTYGYTF
d_gene: .; j_gene: TRBJ2-3; abundance: once; v_gene: TRBV9; CDR3nt: TGTGCCAGCAGCCTGGCGGCCAGCACAGATACGCAGTATTTT; CDR3aa: CASSLAASTDTQYF
d_gene: .; j_gene: TRBJ1-4; abundance: .; v_gene: TRBV19; CDR3nt: TGTGCCAGTAGTGGGGGACGGCGTAATGAAAAACTGTTTTTT; CDR3aa: CASSGGRRNEKLFF
d_gene: TRBD1; j_gene: TRBJ2-7; abundance: .; v_gene: TRBV4-1; CDR3nt: TGCGCCAGCAGAACAGACAGGGGCCCTAGGGCCTACGAGCAGTACTTC; CDR3aa: CASRTDRGPRAYEQYF
d_gene: .; j_gene: TRBJ2-1; abundance: .; v_gene: TRBV7-2; CDR3nt: TGTGCCAGCAGCTTCGGGGTAAGAATGAGCAATGAGCAGTTCTTC; CDR3aa: CASSFGVRMSNEQFF
d_gene: .; j_gene: TRBJ1-4; abundance: .; v_gene: TRBV29-1; CDR3nt: TGCAGCGCTCTACAGGGCGTCGGCGAAAAACTGTTTTTT; CDR3aa: CSALQGVGEKLFF
d_gene: TRBD1; j_gene: TRBJ1-2; abundance: .; v_gene: TRBV10-3; CDR3nt: TGTGCCATCAGTCTCGACAGGGAAGGAGGCTACACCTTC; CDR3aa: CAISLDREGGYTF
d_gene: .; j_gene: TRBJ1-1; abundance: .; v_gene: TRBV5-4; CDR3nt: TGTGCCAGCAGCGGCCTGGTAAATACTGAAGCTTTCTTT; CDR3aa: CASSGLVNTEAFF
d_gene: .; j_gene: TRBJ1-3; abundance: few; v_gene: TRBV10-2; CDR3nt: TGCGCCAGCACACCGGTAACATCTGGAAACACCATATATTTT; CDR3aa: CASTPVTSGNTIYF
d_gene: .; j_gene: TRBJ1-2; abundance: .; v_gene: TRBV5-4; CDR3nt: TGTGCCAGCAGCCCGTCGCCGGGGGGGGCGAGGTATGGCTACACCTTC; CDR3aa: CASSPSPGGARYGYTF
d_gene: TRBD2; j_gene: TRBJ2-3; abundance: .; v_gene: TRBV6-5; CDR3nt: TGTGCCAGCAGTGACTGGACTAGCCTCGATACGCAGTATTTT; CDR3aa: CASSDWTSLDTQYF
d_gene: .; j_gene: TRBJ1-2; abundance: .; v_gene: TRBV30; CDR3nt: TGTGCCTGGGTACGGGCGGGCTATGGCTACACCTTC; CDR3aa: CAWVRAGYGYTF
d_gene: .; j_gene: TRBJ1-2; abundance: .; v_gene: TRBV6-1; CDR3nt: TGTGCCAGCAGTGAAGCGCGGAGGGGCTATGGCTACACCTTC; CDR3aa: CASSEARRGYGYTF
d_gene: TRBD1; j_gene: TRBJ2-1; abundance: .; v_gene: TRBV6-5; CDR3nt: TGTGCCAGCAGCTCCGACAGGGGGCCCTACAATGAGCAGTTCTTC; CDR3aa: CASSSDRGPYNEQFF
d_gene: .; j_gene: TRBJ2-5; abundance: .; v_gene: TRBV2; CDR3nt: TGTGCCAGCAGCCCTACGGGATTCCAAGAGACCCAGTACTTC; CDR3aa: CASSPTGFQETQYF
d_gene: .; j_gene: TRBJ2-2; abundance: .; v_gene: TRBV29-1; CDR3nt: TGCAGCGTTGACGGGTACACCGGGGAGCTGTTTTTT; CDR3aa: CSVDGYTGELFF
d_gene: .; j_gene: TRBJ1-2; abundance: .; v_gene: TRBV6-6; CDR3nt: TGTGCCAGCAGGAGGGGAGGCTACACCTTC; CDR3aa: CASRRGGYTF
d_gene: .; j_gene: TRBJ1-1; abundance: .; v_gene: TRBV4-3; CDR3nt: TGCGCCAGCAGCCAAGATGTCCGGACCGCCGAAGCTTTCTTT; CDR3aa: CASSQDVRTAEAFF
d_gene: .; j_gene: TRBJ2-5; abundance: .; v_gene: TRBV14; CDR3nt: TGTGCCAGCAGCCAAGTAGTCGGACAAGAGACCCAGTACTTC; CDR3aa: CASSQVVGQETQYF
d_gene: TRBD1; j_gene: TRBJ1-5; abundance: .; v_gene: TRBV5-1; CDR3nt: TGCGCCAGCAGCTTTAGGGAAGGACAGGCGGGAGTTGCCAATCAGCCCCAGCATTTT; CDR3aa: CASSFREGQAGVANQPQHF
d_gene: TRBD2; j_gene: TRBJ2-2; abundance: once; v_gene: TRBV7-9; CDR3nt: TGTGCCGGGACTAGCTCCAACACCGGGGAGCTGTTTTTT; CDR3aa: CAGTSSNTGELFF
d_gene: .; j_gene: TRBJ2-1; abundance: .; v_gene: TRBV11-3; CDR3nt: TGTGCCAGCAGCTTAGAGGCAACAGCGGGTGAGCAGTTCTTC; CDR3aa: CASSLEATAGEQFF
d_gene: .; j_gene: TRBJ2-3; abundance: .; v_gene: TRBV7-9; CDR3nt: TGTGCCAGCAGCTTAGAACTTGCGGGGCCCCGCACAGATACGCAGTATTTT; CDR3aa: CASSLELAGPRTDTQYF
d_gene: .; j_gene: TRBJ1-6; abundance: .; v_gene: TRBV6-5; CDR3nt: TGTGCCAGCAGTCCCGAGGGGGTTGCTAATTCACCCCTCCACTTT; CDR3aa: CASSPEGVANSPLHF
d_gene: .; j_gene: TRBJ1-1; abundance: .; v_gene: TRBV7-9; CDR3nt: TGTGCCAGCAGCCCCAGCGGACAAAGCACTGAAGCTTTCTTT; CDR3aa: CASSPSGQSTEAFF
d_gene: .; j_gene: TRBJ1-5; abundance: .; v_gene: TRBV7-8; CDR3nt: TGTGCCAGCAGCTGGGGGGCGCGGGGTAATCAGCCCCAGCATTTT; CDR3aa: CASSWGARGNQPQHF
d_gene: TRBD1; j_gene: TRBJ2-4; abundance: .; v_gene: TRBV4-1; CDR3nt: TGCGCCAGCAGCCGCGACAGGGACACCAAAAACATTCAGTACTTC; CDR3aa: CASSRDRDTKNIQYF
d_gene: TRBD1; j_gene: TRBJ1-5; abundance: once; v_gene: TRBV6-6; CDR3nt: TGTGCCAGCAGTCTGGGGACAGGGGTGCTTCAGCCCCAGCATTTT; CDR3aa: CASSLGTGVLQPQHF
d_gene: .; j_gene: TRBJ1-1; abundance: .; v_gene: TRBV9; CDR3nt: TGTGCCAGCAGCGCCCCCGGCGGGGGTAACACTGAAGCTTTCTTT; CDR3aa: CASSAPGGGNTEAFF
d_gene: TRBD1; j_gene: TRBJ1-6; abundance: few; v_gene: TRBV5-6; CDR3nt: TGTGCCAGCAGCTTGACAGGGGATTCACCCCTCCACTTT; CDR3aa: CASSLTGDSPLHF
d_gene: .; j_gene: TRBJ2-7; abundance: .; v_gene: TRBV2; CDR3nt: TGTGCCAGCCGGGGGGAACGGGGGGCCTCCTACGAGCAGTACTTC; CDR3aa: CASRGERGASYEQYF
d_gene: .; j_gene: TRBJ1-2; abundance: .; v_gene: TRBV6-5; CDR3nt: TGTGCCAGCAGTTACTCGCGGTGGAGGGGAGGCTACACCTTC; CDR3aa: CASSYSRWRGGYTF
d_gene: .; j_gene: TRBJ1-1; abundance: few; v_gene: TRBV30; CDR3nt: TGTGCCTCTTTGCAGAGGGGTGAGGCTTTCTTT; CDR3aa: CASLQRGEAFF
d_gene: .; j_gene: TRBJ1-2; abundance: .; v_gene: TRBV29-1; CDR3nt: TGCAGCGTTGGGACCGGAGGTTACACCTTC; CDR3aa: CSVGTGGYTF
d_gene: TRBD1; j_gene: TRBJ1-4; abundance: .; v_gene: TRBV5-8; CDR3nt: TGTGCCAGCAGCTTGGTAGTCAGGGGGGCTGAAAAACTGTTTTTT; CDR3aa: CASSLVVRGAEKLFF
d_gene: .; j_gene: TRBJ2-7; abundance: .; v_gene: TRBV5-8; CDR3nt: TGTGCCAGCAGCTCGACGGGGATGAGAGAGGAGCAGTACTTC; CDR3aa: CASSSTGMREEQYF
d_gene: .; j_gene: TRBJ2-7; abundance: .; v_gene: TRBV5-6; CDR3nt: TGTGCCAGCAGCTTGGACGCATTTGGGGTTGTGCCCTACGAGCAGTACTTC; CDR3aa: CASSLDAFGVVPYEQYF
d_gene: .; j_gene: TRBJ1-1; abundance: few; v_gene: TRBV5-8; CDR3nt: TGTGCCAGCAGTATTTCCTTGGGGGTGCGGGACACTGAAGCTTTCTTT; CDR3aa: CASSISLGVRDTEAFF
d_gene: .; j_gene: TRBJ2-7; abundance: .; v_gene: TRBV10-2; CDR3nt: TGCGCCAGCAGTGAGGGATACTACGAGCAGTACTTC; CDR3aa: CASSEGYYEQYF
d_gene: TRBD1; j_gene: TRBJ2-7; abundance: .; v_gene: TRBV19; CDR3nt: TGTGCCAGTAACACAGGGGGACCCGGCTACGAGCAGTACTTC; CDR3aa: CASNTGGPGYEQYF
d_gene: .; j_gene: TRBJ2-7; abundance: .; v_gene: TRBV7-9; CDR3nt: TGTGCCAGCAGCCCCTCGCGTGCCTACGAGCAGTACTTC; CDR3aa: CASSPSRAYEQYF
d_gene: .; j_gene: TRBJ2-4; abundance: once; v_gene: TRBV6-4; CDR3nt: TGTGCCAGCAGTATCGACGCACAGGGTGTCAAAAACATTCAGTACTTC; CDR3aa: CASSIDAQGVKNIQYF
d_gene: .; j_gene: TRBJ2-5; abundance: .; v_gene: TRBV9; CDR3nt: TGTGCCAGCAGCGTAGGTCCAGGGCTTTCAGAGACCCAGTACTTC; CDR3aa: CASSVGPGLSETQYF
d_gene: .; j_gene: TRBJ1-6; abundance: .; v_gene: TRBV4-2; CDR3nt: TGTGCCAGCAGTCCGGGAGGGAGGGGAGCAGAGAGTAATTCACCCCTCCACTTT; CDR3aa: CASSPGGRGAESNSPLHF
d_gene: TRBD1; j_gene: TRBJ2-7; abundance: once; v_gene: TRBV7-6; CDR3nt: TGTGCCAGCACCAATTTGCCCGGGACAGGCTCCGAGCAGTACTTC; CDR3aa: CASTNLPGTGSEQYF
d_gene: TRBD2; j_gene: TRBJ2-5; abundance: .; v_gene: TRBV29-1; CDR3nt: TGCAGCGCGGGGGGGCGGGGGATCCAAGAGACCCAGTACTTC; CDR3aa: CSAGGRGIQETQYF
d_gene: TRBD1; j_gene: TRBJ2-7; abundance: .; v_gene: TRBV7-9; CDR3nt: TGTGCCAGCGGACTGACAGGGGTCTACGAGCAGTACTTC; CDR3aa: CASGLTGVYEQYF